This T cell receptor (beta chain) originates from a study of blood T cells in healthy people across ages. Whole-study results and caveats: Unknown donor CMV status possibly confounded expanded clonotype changes.

As to this clonotype: Antigen specificity is unknown.

A second PCR of 7 to 11 cycles used a sample-barcoded 5' primer and a J-beta primer mix. TCRdb re-analysed the 5' RACE reads in MiXCR, keeping a single row per CDR3 protein. The sample contains about 1.5 million distinct CDR3 sequences, 40% to 45% of which appear only once. V lost 3 bases and J 4 bases, leaving 9 bases between the germline ends. This CDR3 comprises 14 residues. Looked up from germline, CDR1 is PRHDT and CDR2 is FYEKMQ (reference sequence). The chain joins TRBV13 to TRBJ2-2; D might be TRBD1 (5 bases). This receptor was identified in a woman younger than 35 in good health. Sequencing input: blood. This CDR3 is CASSLYRSTGELFF. The CDR3 DNA is TGTGCCAGCAGCTTGTACAGGTCCACCGGGGAGCTGTTTTTT.